These 10 T cell receptor beta chains were all obtained from the same sample, sequenced in a study of blood T cell repertoires in COVID-19. The assay was immunoSEQ multiplex PCR, and TCRdb's table has in-frame clones only and misses some. This table has just over 300,000 clones, around nine tenths appearing once. Sample: peripheral blood. The receptor set was obtained from a woman aged 25 to 39 with COVID-19, enrolled during active disease.

This chain joins TRBV9 and TRBJ2-2, with TRBD1 identical over 11 bases. Unmatched junction bases numbered 5, after V lost 3 bases and J lost 7 bases. This CDR3 comprises 15 residues. Germline-derived CDR1 and CDR2 are SGDLS and YYNGEE. As DNA, the CDR3 is TGTGCCAGCAGCGGAGGACAGGGGGCTGACGGGGAGCTGTTTTTT. Translating it yields CASSGGQGADGELFF.

The rearrangement uses TRBV7-8 and TRBJ1-1, with D unclear. Trimming removed 4 bases from V and 4 bases from J, with 13 bases in between. There are 14 residues in the CDR3. CDR1 SGHVS and CDR2 FQNEAQ come from the germline V gene. In nucleotides, the CDR3 is TGTGCCAGCAGCTCCCCGGGGAAGTCCACTGAAGCTTTCTTT. Protein: CASSSPGKSTEAFF.

The V call is TRBV10-1, the J call TRBJ1-3; D call uncertain. Germline values: CDR1 WNHNN, CDR2 SYGVQD (reference sequence). Trimming stripped 3 bases from V and 4 bases from J, with 7 bases between. The CDR3 consists of 13 residues. The CDR3, as DNA: TGCGCCAGCAGTGACTTCGGGGGAAACACCATATATTTT. It is translated as CASSDFGGNTIYF.

This chain uses TRBV21-1 with TRBJ1-2. TRBV21-1 represents a pseudogene. This CDR3 comprises 19 residues. The CDR3 nucleotides are TGTGCCAGCAGCTCCCCTTTATCCGGGACAGCGGACGCGGGGGGGGGCTACACCTTC. Amino acid sequence: CASSSPLSGTADAGGGYTF.

This rearrangement joins TRBV16 to TRBJ2-5, with 7 bases matching TRBD1. The V segment lost 1 base and the J segment 4 bases; nucleotides outside the gene matches: 3. Germline V CDR1 and CDR2: KGHSY, FQNENV. CDR3 length: 14 amino acids. CDR3 bases: TGTGCCAGCAGCCAATTTGCAGGGGGAGAGACCCAGTACTTC. Its protein product is CASSQFAGGETQYF.

This chain uses TRBV27 with TRBJ2-5; no clear D. Trimming removed 5 bases from V and 0 bases from J, with 7 bases in between. The CDR3 consists of 13 residues. Per germline, CDR1 MNHEY and CDR2 SMNVEV (reference sequence). For the CDR3, the DNA is TGTGCCAGCAGTAACTCGTACCAAGAGACCCAGTACTTC. Amino acids: CASSNSYQETQYF.

The V gene is TRBV19, the J gene TRBJ1-1, with TRBD1 as a possible D gene (5 bases). V gave up 7 bases and J gave up 0 bases, with 9 bases separating them. Germline V gives CDR1 LNHDA, CDR2 SQIVND (reference sequence). The CDR3 runs to 13 residues. Here the CDR3 reads CASKDNMNTEAFF. CDR3 nucleotide sequence: TGTGCCAGTAAGGACAATATGAACACTGAAGCTTTCTTT.

The V call is TRBV24-1, the J call TRBJ1-6; perhaps TRBD1 as D (6 bases). The CDR3 totals 14 residues. Germline V gene sequence: CDR1 KGHDR, CDR2 SFDVKD. Trimming shortened V by 4 bases and J by 9 bases, and 12 bases separated the two germline ends. The CDR3 bases are TGTGCCACCAGTGAGGGGGCGGATGGTTCACCCCTCCACTTT. It specifies CATSEGADGSPLHF.

The CDR3, as DNA: TGTGCCAGCTCAGCCGACAGGGGTTTGTCCGGGGAGCTGTTTTTT. It yields the protein CASSADRGLSGELFF. The chain is built from TRBV18 and TRBJ2-2, with TRBD1 matching 8 bases. The length of the CDR3 is 15 residues. V lost 5 bases, J lost 6 bases, and 8 bases stayed unmatched. Germline V CDR1 and CDR2: KGHSH, LQKENI.

The chain has TRBV7-6 and TRBJ1-3, with a possible D match to TRBD1 (6 bases). This CDR3 contains 15 residues. Germline CDR1 reads SGHVS; CDR2 reads FNYEAQ. V was cut by 5 bases and J by 0 bases, with 11 bases left in between. CDR3 loop: CASSDRQDSGNTIYF. In DNA form, the CDR3 reads TGTGCCAGCAGCGACCGACAGGACTCTGGAAACACCATATATTTT. The whole variable domain, filled in from reference TRBV7-6 and TRBJ1-3, reads GAGVSQSPRYKVTKRGQDVALRCDPISGHVSLYWYRQALGQGPEFLTYFNYEAQQDKSGLPNDRFSAERPEGSISTLTIQRTEQRDSAMYRCASSDRQDSGNTIYFGEGSWLTVV.